These T cell receptor beta chains were read from a single sample in a study of response to subunit inactivated influenza vaccine. Each CDR3 protein is one row after TCRdb ran MiXCR on the RT-PCR reads. The sample contains 180,000 or so distinct CDR3 sequences, 9.5% to 15% of which appear only once. These records were also assigned to another study, of T cells expressing NK-cell markers.

Material: CD8+ T cells sorted from PBMCs, obtained less than 13 days after vaccination. These receptors originate from a man aged 50-60 years who received an inactivated influenza vaccine. Each CDR3 is given with its conserved first and last residue. D genes are given only for firm matches. A clone size is listed for some rows: how often the clone was seen (once, few, many), or a class if it is expanded.

d_call j_call cdr3_length clone_size v_call cdr3_nt cdr3_aa
TRBD1 TRBJ2-7 17 few TRBV28 TGTGCCAGCAGTTTATTAGGGACAGGGGGCCAAACCTACGAGCAGTACTTC CASSLLGTGGQTYEQYF
- TRBJ2-6 14 few TRBV6-2/TRBV6-3 TGTGCCAGCAGTCACTACTCTGGGGCCAACGTCCTGACTTTC CASSHYSGANVLTF
- TRBJ2-1 14 few TRBV27 TGTGCCAGTTCGCCTTGGGCGGCATACAATGAGCAGTTCTTC CASSPWAAYNEQFF
TRBD2 TRBJ2-7 15 - TRBV9 TGTGCCAGCAGCGTAGGAGCGGGAGGCATCTACGAGCAGTACTTC CASSVGAGGIYEQYF
TRBD1 TRBJ2-7 14 many TRBV6-2/TRBV6-3 TGTGCCAGCAGTTACGGGACAGGGATTCAAGAGCAGTACTTC CASSYGTGIQEQYF
TRBD1 TRBJ2-7 15 - TRBV10-2 TGCGCCAGCACCGGAGGGGACAGGGGAATCGCGGAGCAGTACTTC CASTGGDRGIAEQYF
- TRBJ2-1 15 - TRBV7-3 TGTGCCAGCAGCTTACAGTTGGGGACGTTCGATGAGCAGTTCTTC CASSLQLGTFDEQFF
- TRBJ1-4 14 few TRBV27 TGTGCCAGCAGTTTATGGGGGCTCAATGAAAAACTGTTTTTT CASSLWGLNEKLFF
TRBD1 TRBJ1-2 13 - TRBV6-1 TGTGCCAGCAGCCGACAGGGGTGGAATAGCTACACCTTC CASSRQGWNSYTF
TRBD1 TRBJ2-7 16 - TRBV7-6 TGTGCCAGCAGCTTAGACCCCCGGGACAGGCCTTACGAGCAGTACTTC CASSLDPRDRPYEQYF
- TRBJ2-3 13 - TRBV12-3/TRBV12-4 TGTGCCAGCAGTCAGGGACCCACAGATACGCAGTATTTT CASSQGPTDTQYF
- TRBJ2-7 14 many TRBV7-9 TGTGCCAGCAGCCTAAGTCTAGCAGCGTACGAGCAGTACTTC CASSLSLAAYEQYF
- TRBJ1-4 13 many TRBV10-3 TGTGCCACCCTGGGGCCAACTAATGAAAAACTGTTTTTT CATLGPTNEKLFF
TRBD1 TRBJ2-5 17 few TRBV28 TGTGCCAGCAGTTTATTGGTCATGGGACAGGGAAAAGAGACCCAGTACTTC CASSLLVMGQGKETQYF
- TRBJ2-2 14 - TRBV25-1 TGTGCCAGCAGTGAATTCCGTAACACCGGGGAGCTGTTTTTT CASSEFRNTGELFF